Shown below are 19 T cell receptor beta chains from a single sample sequenced in a study of cytomegalovirus exposure and HLA in healthy donors. Using immunoSEQ multiplex PCR, the repertoire was profiled, and TCRdb retains in-frame clones only, with some absent. The sample lists about 150,000 clones; 70% to 90% were seen once. The sample taken for sequencing was PBMCs. These TCRs come from a human donor in good health.

The chain combines TRBV18 with TRBJ2-3; D is undetermined. The germline V gene has CDR1 KGHSH and CDR2 LQKENI. Trimming took 3 bases from V and 2 from J, leaving 9 bases between them. CDR3 length: 14 residues. CDR3 sequence reads: CASSPAAVTDTQYF. The DNA of the CDR3 is TGTGCCAGCTCACCGGCCGCGGTCACAGATACGCAGTATTTT.

The chain couples TRBV9 to TRBJ2-7, with D perhaps matching TRBD2 (6 bases). The length of the CDR3 is 15 residues. V lost 0 bases and J 0 bases, leaving 10 bases between the germline ends. CDR1 is SGDLS, CDR2 YYNGEE, per germline. CDR3 in DNA: TGTGCCAGCAGCGTAGCGGAGGGTCCCTCCTACGAGCAGTACTTC. It is translated as CASSVAEGPSYEQYF.

J is TRBJ2-1 and V is TRBV6-1; possible D gene TRBD2, 5 bases. This CDR3 has 13 residues. Germline lookup yields CDR1 MNHNS and CDR2 SASEGT. V was shortened by 3 bases and J by 4 bases, with 7 bases between the two germline ends. The DNA for the CDR3 is TGTGCCAGCAGTGACGGGGTGTACAATGAGCAGTTCTTC. Its protein is CASSDGVYNEQFF.

The CDR3 DNA sequence: TGTGCCAGCAGTTTAAGGGGTTTGAACACTGAAGCTTTCTTT. Amino acids: CASSLRGLNTEAFF. This sequence joins TRBV28 and TRBJ1-1; D might be TRBD1 (5 bases). The CDR3 is made up of 14 amino acids. V dropped 2 bases and J dropped 0 bases, with 7 bases sitting between them. CDR1 is MDHEN and CDR2 is SYDVKM in the germline V gene.

CDR3 protein: CASSFRDRDYEQYF. The CDR3 nucleotides are TGCGCCAGCAGCTTCCGGGACAGAGACTACGAGCAGTACTTC. V usage is TRBV5-1 and J usage is TRBJ2-7; 7 nucleotides match TRBD1. V was pared by 2 bases and J by 3 bases, with 5 bases of the junction left unmatched. This CDR3 has 14 residues. The germline V gene encodes CDR1 SGHRS and CDR2 YFSETQ.

The genes are TRBV19 and TRBJ2-1, with 8 bases identical to TRBD1. Germline loops: CDR1 LNHDA, CDR2 SQIVND (reference sequence). V gave up 1 base and J gave up 8 bases; unmatched junction bases: 4. The CDR3 consists of 14 residues. CDR3 sequence: CASSIGTGMDEQFF. The CDR3 DNA is TGTGCCAGTAGTATAGGGACAGGGATGGATGAGCAGTTCTTC.

The V gene is TRBV27, the J gene TRBJ2-1, with TRBD2 matching 9 bases. Germline CDR1 MNHEY, CDR2 SMNVEV (reference sequence). The CDR3 is made up of 14 amino acids. Germline trimming cut 3 bases from V and 5 bases from J; bases unmatched to any gene: 2. DNA for the CDR3: TGTGCCAGCAGTTTCGCGGGAGGGAACAATGAGCAGTTCTTC. Translation gives CASSFAGGNNEQFF.

The chain joins TRBV9 to TRBJ2-7; 7 bases fit TRBD2. The V gene's germline CDR1 is SGDLS and CDR2 YYNGEE. V shed 4 bases, J shed 3 bases, and the junction held 7 bases outside the gene matches. The CDR3 extends over 14 amino acids. The CDR3 bases are TGTGCCAGCAGCCCTGGGGGGGGACGCTACGAGCAGTACTTC. It yields the protein CASSPGGGRYEQYF.

The chain is built from TRBV28 and TRBJ1-3, with D possibly being TRBD1 (6 bases). Per the germline V gene, CDR1 is MDHEN and CDR2 is SYDVKM. CDR3 length: 15 amino acids. Trimming stripped 8 bases from V and 0 bases from J, with 14 bases between. Here the CDR3 DNA reads TGTGCCAGCGACGAACAGGGAGACTCTGGAAACACCATATATTTT. It translates to CASDEQGDSGNTIYF. Full variable domain (remainder filled in from reference TRBV28 and TRBJ1-3): DVKVTQSSRYLVKRTGEKVFLECVQDMDHENMFWYRQDPGLGLRLIYFSYDVKMKEKGDIPEGYSVSREKKERFSLILESASTNQTSMYLCASDEQGDSGNTIYFGEGSWLTVV.

The chain couples TRBV19 to TRBJ2-2; 16 positions match TRBD2. Per germline, CDR1 LNHDA and CDR2 SQIVND (reference sequence). V was pared by 2 bases and J by 5 bases, with 5 bases of the junction left unmatched. The CDR3 runs to 18 residues. CDR3 protein: CASSIRGLAGGETGELFF. CDR3 nucleotide sequence: TGTGCCAGTAGTATAAGGGGACTAGCGGGAGGGGAGACCGGGGAGCTGTTTTTT. Looking up the rest from reference TRBV19 and TRBJ2-2 gives the full variable domain: DGGITQSPKYLFRKEGQNVTLSCEQNLNHDAMYWYRQDPGQGLRLIYYSQIVNDFQKGDIAEGYSVSREKKESFPLTVTSAQKNPTAFYLCASSIRGLAGGETGELFFGEGSRLTVL.

The rearrangement joins TRBV25-1 to TRBJ2-1; 8 positions agree with TRBD1. This CDR3 is built from 16 residues. The germline V gene encodes CDR1 MGHDK and CDR2 SYGVNS. Losses at the gene ends were 2 bases for V and 9 bases for J; bases not matched to a gene: 12. The CDR3 region is CASSENTGTGHSEQFF. For the CDR3, the DNA is TGTGCCAGCAGTGAAAACACCGGGACAGGTCATAGTGAGCAGTTCTTC.

This chain joins TRBV7-9 and TRBJ2-7, with 7 nucleotides matching TRBD2. After removal of 1 base from V and 7 bases from J, the junction contained 10 bases not matched to a gene. Germline CDR1 SEHNR, CDR2 FQNEAQ (reference sequence). The CDR3 contains 15 residues. CDR3: CASSLEISGAVEQYF. The CDR3 DNA sequence: TGTGCCAGCAGCTTAGAAATCAGCGGGGCAGTGGAGCAGTACTTC.

The J gene is TRBJ1-6, the V gene TRBV18; the D is unclear. The V and J ends lost 2 bases and 2 bases respectively, with 7 bases between them. The CDR3 runs 15 residues. CDR1 and CDR2 (germline): KGHSH, LQKENI. Here the CDR3 DNA reads TGTGCCAGCTCACCAACCGAGGCCTATAATTCACCCCTCCACTTT. Translation: CASSPTEAYNSPLHF.

The chain recombines TRBV28 with TRBJ1-2; tentatively, D is TRBD1 (6 bases). Germline CDR1 MDHEN, CDR2 SYDVKM. Between the trimmed V and J ends, which lost 6 bases and 5 bases, there was a span of 10 bases. The CDR3 covers 12 residues. CDR3 coding DNA: TGTGCCAGCAGGGACAGCCTATATGGCTACACCTTC. Its protein is CASRDSLYGYTF.

The chain combines TRBV6-6 with TRBJ2-4; 7 positions agree with TRBD2. This CDR3 spans 13 amino acids. Germline-derived CDR1 and CDR2 are MNHNY and SVGAGI (reference sequence). The junction had 0 bases not matched to a gene; V was cut back by 6 bases and J by 1 base. The CDR3 coding sequence is TGTGCCAGCAGCGGGGGGGCCAAAAACATTCAGTACTTC. It yields the protein CASSGGAKNIQYF.

The chain couples TRBV10-3 to TRBJ1-2; 7 bases align to TRBD1. Trimming cost V 3 bases and J 8 bases; bases outside gene matches: 6. Per the germline V gene, CDR1 is ENHRY and CDR2 is SYGVKD. The CDR3 totals 13 residues. In DNA form, the CDR3 reads TGTGCCATCAGTGAATTAGGGGGCTGGGGCTACACCTTC. This sequence encodes CAISELGGWGYTF.

This chain connects TRBV5-1 to TRBJ2-7, with 10 bases that match TRBD2. The ends lost 4 bases at V and 3 bases at J; junction bases unmatched: 7. CDR1 is SGHRS and CDR2 is YFSETQ in the germline V gene. This CDR3 is built from 15 residues. Here the CDR3 reads CASSLLAGPSYEQYF. The CDR3 region has the DNA TGCGCCAGCAGCCTACTAGCGGGACCCAGCTACGAGCAGTACTTC. Supplemented by reference TRBV5-1 and TRBJ2-7, the full variable domain reads KAGVTQTPRYLIKTRGQQVTLSCSPISGHRSVSWYQQTPGQGLQFLFEYFSETQRNKGNFPGRFSGRQFSNSRSEMNVSTLELGDSALYLCASSLLAGPSYEQYFGPGTRLTVT.

This chain links TRBV6-4 with TRBJ2-7; TRBD2 matches at 9 bases. Germline V gene sequence: CDR1 MRHNA, CDR2 SNTAGT. With V trimmed by 6 bases and J by 0 bases, 6 bases remained unmatched. The CDR3 runs to 15 residues. The CDR3 protein is CASSPTSGSSYEQYF. As DNA, the CDR3 is TGTGCCAGCAGCCCGACTAGCGGAAGCTCCTACGAGCAGTACTTC.

J is TRBJ2-3 and V is TRBV7-2; D is uncertain. Trimming stripped 2 bases from V and 4 bases from J, with 4 bases between. The CDR3 sequence is 12 residues long. CDR1 and CDR2 (germline): SGHTA, FQGNSA. CDR3 DNA: TGTGCCAGCAGCTTAAGCGCAGATACGCAGTATTTT. This encodes CASSLSADTQYF. The full variable domain, completed using reference TRBV7-2 and TRBJ2-3, is GAGVSQSPSNKVTEKGKDVELRCDPISGHTALYWYRQSLGQGLEFLIYFQGNSAPDKSGLPSDRFSAERTGGSVSTLTIQRTQQEDSAVYLCASSLSADTQYFGPGTRLTVL.